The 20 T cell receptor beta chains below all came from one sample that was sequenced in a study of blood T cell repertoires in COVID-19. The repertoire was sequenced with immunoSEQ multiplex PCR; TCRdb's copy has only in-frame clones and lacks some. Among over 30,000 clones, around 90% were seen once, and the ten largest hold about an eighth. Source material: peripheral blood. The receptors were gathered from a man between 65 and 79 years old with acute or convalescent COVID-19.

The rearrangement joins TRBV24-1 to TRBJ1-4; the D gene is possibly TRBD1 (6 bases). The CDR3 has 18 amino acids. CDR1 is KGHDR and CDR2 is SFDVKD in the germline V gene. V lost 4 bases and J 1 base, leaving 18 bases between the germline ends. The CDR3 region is CATSEPVQGLVTNEKLFF. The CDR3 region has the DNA TGTGCCACCAGTGAACCAGTACAGGGTTTGGTAACTAATGAAAAACTGTTTTTT.

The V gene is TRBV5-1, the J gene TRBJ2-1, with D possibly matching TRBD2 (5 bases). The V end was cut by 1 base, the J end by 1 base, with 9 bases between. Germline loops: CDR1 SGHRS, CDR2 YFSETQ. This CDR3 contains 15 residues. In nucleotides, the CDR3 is TGCGCCAGCAGCTTGTTGAGGGAGTCCTACAATGAGCAGTTCTTC. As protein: CASSLLRESYNEQFF.

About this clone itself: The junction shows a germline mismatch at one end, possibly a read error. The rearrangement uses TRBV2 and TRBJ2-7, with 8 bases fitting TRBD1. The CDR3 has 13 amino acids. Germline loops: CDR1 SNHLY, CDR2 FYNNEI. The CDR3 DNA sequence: TGTGCCAGCCGACCCGGGACAGGCTCAAACCTTGCCTTC. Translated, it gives CASRPGTGSNLAF.

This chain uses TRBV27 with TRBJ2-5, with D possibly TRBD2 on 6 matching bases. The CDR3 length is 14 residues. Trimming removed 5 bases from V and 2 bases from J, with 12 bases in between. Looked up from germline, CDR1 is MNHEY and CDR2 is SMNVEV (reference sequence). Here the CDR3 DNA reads TGTGCCAGCAGTGCGGGACTTATACAAGAGACCCAGTACTTC. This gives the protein CASSAGLIQETQYF.

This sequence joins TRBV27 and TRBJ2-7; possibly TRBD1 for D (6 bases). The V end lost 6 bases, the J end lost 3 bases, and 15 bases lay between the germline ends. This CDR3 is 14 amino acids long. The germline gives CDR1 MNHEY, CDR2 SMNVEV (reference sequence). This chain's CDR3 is CASRFSGTIYEQYF. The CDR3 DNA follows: TGTGCCAGCAGATTTTCCGGGACAATCTACGAGCAGTACTTC.

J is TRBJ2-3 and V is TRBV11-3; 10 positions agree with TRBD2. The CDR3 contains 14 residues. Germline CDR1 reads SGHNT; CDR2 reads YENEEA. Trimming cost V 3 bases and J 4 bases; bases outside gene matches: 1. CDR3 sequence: CASSFSGRADTQYF. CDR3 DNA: TGTGCCAGCAGCTTCAGCGGGAGGGCAGATACGCAGTATTTT. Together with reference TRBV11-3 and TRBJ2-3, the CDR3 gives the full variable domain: EAGVVQSPRYKIIEKKQPVAFWCNPISGHNTLYWYLQNLGQGPELLIRYENEEAVDDSQLPKDRFSAERLKGVDSTLKIQPAELGDSAVYLCASSFSGRADTQYFGPGTRLTVL.

CDR3 sequence reads: CASRTGAGGIDTQYF. In DNA, the CDR3 is TGTGCCAGCAGGACAGGGGCAGGGGGCATAGATACGCAGTATTTT. The rearrangement links TRBV28 to TRBJ2-3; TRBD1 matches at 8 bases. The CDR3 has 15 residues. Germline V lookup: CDR1 MDHEN, CDR2 SYDVKM. After removal of 6 bases from V and 5 bases from J, the junction contained 10 bases not matched to a gene.

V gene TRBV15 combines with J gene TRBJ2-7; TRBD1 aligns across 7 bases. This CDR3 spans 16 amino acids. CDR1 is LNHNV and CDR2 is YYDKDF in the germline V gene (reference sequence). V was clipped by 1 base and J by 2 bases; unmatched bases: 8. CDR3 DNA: TGTGCCACCAGCAGAGTGGCCGGGCAGGGGGCCTACGAGCAGTACTTC. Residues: CATSRVAGQGAYEQYF.

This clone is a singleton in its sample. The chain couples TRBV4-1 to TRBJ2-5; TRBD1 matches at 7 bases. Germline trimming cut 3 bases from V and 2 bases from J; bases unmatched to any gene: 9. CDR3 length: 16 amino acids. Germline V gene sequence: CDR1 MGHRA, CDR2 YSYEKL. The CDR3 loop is CASSHEGQPGQETQYF. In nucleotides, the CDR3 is TGCGCCAGCAGCCACGAGGGACAGCCAGGGCAAGAGACCCAGTACTTC.

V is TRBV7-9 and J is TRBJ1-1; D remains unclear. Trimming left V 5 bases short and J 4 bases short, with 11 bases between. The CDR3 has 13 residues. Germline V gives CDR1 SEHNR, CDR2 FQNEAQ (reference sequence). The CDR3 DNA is TGTGCCAGCAGCCGAATAGAGGGCACTGAAGCTTTCTTT. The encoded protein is CASSRIEGTEAFF.

The CDR3 reads CASSQGDRGDQPQHF. In DNA, the CDR3 is TGTGCCAGCAGCCAGGGGGACAGGGGTGATCAGCCCCAGCATTTT. The chain carries TRBV4-2 and TRBJ1-5, with 10 bases aligning to TRBD1. There are 15 residues in the CDR3. CDR1 and CDR2 from the germline V gene are LGHNA and YNFKEQ. V shed 3 bases, J shed 5 bases, and the junction held 4 bases outside the gene matches.

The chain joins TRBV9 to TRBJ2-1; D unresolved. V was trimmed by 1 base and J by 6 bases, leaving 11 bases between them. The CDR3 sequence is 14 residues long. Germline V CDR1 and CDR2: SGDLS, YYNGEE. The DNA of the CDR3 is TGTGCCAGCAGCGTAAGTACGGGTTTCAATGAGCAGTTCTTC. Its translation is CASSVSTGFNEQFF. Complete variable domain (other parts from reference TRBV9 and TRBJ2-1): DSGVTQTPKHLITATGQRVTLRCSPRSGDLSVYWYQQSLDQGLQFLIQYYNGEERAKGNILERFSAQQFPDLHSELNLSSLELGDSALYFCASSVSTGFNEQFFGPGTRLTVL.

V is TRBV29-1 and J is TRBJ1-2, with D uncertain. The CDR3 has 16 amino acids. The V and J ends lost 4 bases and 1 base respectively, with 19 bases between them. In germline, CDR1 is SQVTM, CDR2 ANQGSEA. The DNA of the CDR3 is TGCAGCGTTGGTCAGGACGGAGGTTTGGGTAACTATGGCTACACCTTC. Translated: CSVGQDGGLGNYGYTF. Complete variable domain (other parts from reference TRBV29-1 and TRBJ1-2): SAVISQKPSRDICQRGTSLTIQCQVDSQVTMMFWYRQQPGQSLTLIATANQGSEATYESGFVIDKFPISRPNLTFSTLTVSNMSPEDSSIYLCSVGQDGGLGNYGYTFGSGTRLTVV.

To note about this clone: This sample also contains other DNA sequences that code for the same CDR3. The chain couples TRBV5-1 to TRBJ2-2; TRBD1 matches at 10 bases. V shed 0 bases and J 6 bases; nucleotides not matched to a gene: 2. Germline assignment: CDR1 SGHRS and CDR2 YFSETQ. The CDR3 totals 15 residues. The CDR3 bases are TGCGCCAGCAGCTTGGGACAGGGGGCCGCCGGGGAGCTGTTTTTT. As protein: CASSLGQGAAGELFF. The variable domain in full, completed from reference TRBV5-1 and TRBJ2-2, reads KAGVTQTPRYLIKTRGQQVTLSCSPISGHRSVSWYQQTPGQGLQFLFEYFSETQRNKGNFPGRFSGRQFSNSRSEMNVSTLELGDSALYLCASSLGQGAAGELFFGEGSRLTVL.

CDR3 protein: CASSGGTGPYNSPLHF. The CDR3, as DNA: TGTGCCAGCAGTGGAGGGACAGGGCCCTATAATTCACCCCTCCACTTT. J is TRBJ1-6 and V is TRBV28; 9 bases match TRBD1. CDR1 and CDR2 (germline): MDHEN, SYDVKM. J gave up 2 bases and V 5 bases, and 4 bases lay outside the gene matches. The length of the CDR3 is 16 residues.

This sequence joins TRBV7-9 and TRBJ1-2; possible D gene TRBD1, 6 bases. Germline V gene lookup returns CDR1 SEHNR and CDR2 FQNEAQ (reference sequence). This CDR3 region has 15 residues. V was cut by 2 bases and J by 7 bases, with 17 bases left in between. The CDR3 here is CASSLWQGFDGGYTF. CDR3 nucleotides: TGTGCCAGCAGCTTATGGCAGGGGTTTGACGGTGGCTACACCTTC.

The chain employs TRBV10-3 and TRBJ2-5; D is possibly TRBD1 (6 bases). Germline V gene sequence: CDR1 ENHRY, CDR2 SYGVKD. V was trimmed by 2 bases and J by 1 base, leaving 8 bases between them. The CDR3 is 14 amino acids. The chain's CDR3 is CAISETTGQETQYF. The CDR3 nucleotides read TGTGCCATCAGTGAGACGACAGGCCAAGAGACCCAGTACTTC.

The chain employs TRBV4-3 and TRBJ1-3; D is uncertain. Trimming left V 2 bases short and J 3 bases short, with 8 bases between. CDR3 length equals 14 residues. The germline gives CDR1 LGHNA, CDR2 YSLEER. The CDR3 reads CASSQIGSGNTIYF. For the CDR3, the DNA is TGCGCCAGCAGCCAAATAGGGAGTGGAAACACCATATATTTT.

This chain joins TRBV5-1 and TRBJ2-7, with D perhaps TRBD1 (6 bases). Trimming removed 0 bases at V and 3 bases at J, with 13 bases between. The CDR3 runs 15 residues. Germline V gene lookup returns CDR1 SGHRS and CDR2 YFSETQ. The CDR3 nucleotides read TGCGCCAGCAGCTTGGAGTTAGGGGGTTACTACGAGCAGTACTTC. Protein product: CASSLELGGYYEQYF.

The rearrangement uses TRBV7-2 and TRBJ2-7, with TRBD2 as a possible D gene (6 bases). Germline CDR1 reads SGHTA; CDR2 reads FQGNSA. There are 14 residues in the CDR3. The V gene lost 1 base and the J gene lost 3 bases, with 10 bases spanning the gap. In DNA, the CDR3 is TGTGCCAGCAGCTTAGGGCTAGCGAACTACGAGCAGTACTTC. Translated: CASSLGLANYEQYF.